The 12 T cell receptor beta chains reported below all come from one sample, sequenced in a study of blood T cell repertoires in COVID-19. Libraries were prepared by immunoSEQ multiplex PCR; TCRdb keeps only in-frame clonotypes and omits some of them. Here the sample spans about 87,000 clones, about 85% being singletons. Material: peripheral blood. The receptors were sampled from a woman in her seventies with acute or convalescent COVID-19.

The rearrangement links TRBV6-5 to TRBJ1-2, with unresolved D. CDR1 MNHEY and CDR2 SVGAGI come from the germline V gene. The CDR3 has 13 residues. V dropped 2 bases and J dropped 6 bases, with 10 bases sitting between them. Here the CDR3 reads CASSYRRSDGYTF. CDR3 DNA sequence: TGTGCCAGCAGTTACCGTCGGTCTGATGGCTACACCTTC.

The DNA of the CDR3 is TGTGCCAGCAGCCAAGAAGCTTTCACAGATACGCAGTATTTT. As protein: CASSQEAFTDTQYF. This chain uses TRBV14 with TRBJ2-3; D remains unclear. V gave up 0 bases and J gave up 2 bases, with 6 bases separating them. This CDR3 comprises 14 residues. Germline V gene lookup returns CDR1 SGHDN and CDR2 FVKESK.

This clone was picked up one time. CDR3 nucleotides: TGTGCCAGCGAGGGAATAGCTGGCTACACCTTC. Translation gives CASEGIAGYTF. This sequence joins TRBV7-9 and TRBJ1-2; D ambiguous. CDR3 size: 11 residues. Per germline, CDR1 SEHNR and CDR2 FQNEAQ (reference sequence). V shed 8 bases and J shed 7 bases, with 11 bases lying between them.

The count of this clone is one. CDR3 protein: CASSLWRIATGGVSWGINYGYTF. The CDR3 DNA reads TGTGCCAGCAGTTTATGGCGAATTGCGACAGGGGGCGTGAGTTGGGGAATTAACTATGGCTACACCTTC. The chain recombines TRBV27 with TRBJ1-2; 10 bases map to TRBD1. The CDR3 loop spans 23 amino acids. The V gene end was trimmed by 1 base and the J gene end by 1 base; junction bases not matched to a gene: 24. CDR1 is MNHEY, CDR2 SMNVEV, per germline (reference sequence).

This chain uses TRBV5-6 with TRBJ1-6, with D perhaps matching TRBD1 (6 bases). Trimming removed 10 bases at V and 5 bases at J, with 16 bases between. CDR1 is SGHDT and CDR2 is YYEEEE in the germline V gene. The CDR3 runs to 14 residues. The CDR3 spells CAAHSGTHNSPLHF. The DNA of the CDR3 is TGTGCCGCTCACTCCGGGACACATAATTCACCCCTCCACTTT.

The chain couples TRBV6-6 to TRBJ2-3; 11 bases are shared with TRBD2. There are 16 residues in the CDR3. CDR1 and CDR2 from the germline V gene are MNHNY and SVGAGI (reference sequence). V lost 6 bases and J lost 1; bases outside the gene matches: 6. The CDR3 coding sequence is TGTGCCAGCAGCCTTAGCGGGGGGGCTCGCACAGATACGCAGTATTTT. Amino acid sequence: CASSLSGGARTDTQYF.

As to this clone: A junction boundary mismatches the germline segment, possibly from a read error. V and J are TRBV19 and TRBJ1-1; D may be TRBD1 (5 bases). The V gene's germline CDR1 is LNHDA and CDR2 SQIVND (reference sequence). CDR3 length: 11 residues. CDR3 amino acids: CASSKGPQGHF. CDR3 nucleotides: TGTGCCAGTAGTAAGGGGCCGCAGGGTCACTTT.

For the CDR3, the DNA is TGTGCCAGCAGCCGGATTCAGGGAAACGACGAGCAGTACTTC. Encoded protein: CASSRIQGNDEQYF. The chain combines TRBV6-5 with TRBJ2-7; D possibly corresponds to TRBD1 (5 bases). Germline V gene sequence: CDR1 MNHEY, CDR2 SVGAGI. V was cut by 6 bases and J by 5 bases, with 17 bases left in between. The CDR3 runs to 14 residues.

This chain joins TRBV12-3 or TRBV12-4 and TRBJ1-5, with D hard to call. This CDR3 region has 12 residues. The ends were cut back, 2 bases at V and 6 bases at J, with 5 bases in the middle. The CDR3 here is CASSLPSQPQHF. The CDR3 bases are TGTGCCAGCAGTTTACCCAGTCAGCCCCAGCATTTT.

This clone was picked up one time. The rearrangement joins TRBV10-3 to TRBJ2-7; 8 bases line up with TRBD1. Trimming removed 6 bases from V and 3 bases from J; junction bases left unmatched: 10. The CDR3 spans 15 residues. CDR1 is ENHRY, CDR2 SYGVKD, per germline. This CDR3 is CAISSLQGGDYEQYF. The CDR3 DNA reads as TGTGCCATCAGCTCCTTACAGGGGGGTGACTACGAGCAGTACTTC.

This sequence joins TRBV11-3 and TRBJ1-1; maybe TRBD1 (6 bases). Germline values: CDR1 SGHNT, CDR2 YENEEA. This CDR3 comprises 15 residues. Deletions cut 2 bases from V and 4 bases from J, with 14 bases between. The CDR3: CASSLRRDTGTEAFF. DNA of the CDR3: TGTGCCAGCAGCTTAAGACGGGACACAGGCACTGAAGCTTTCTTT.

In DNA, the CDR3 is TGTGCCAGCAGCTTGGGCGCCGACTCTGGAAACACCATATATTTT. It codes for CASSLGADSGNTIYF. The chain carries TRBV11-3 and TRBJ1-3; D is uncertain. Between the trimmed V and J ends, which lost 3 bases and 0 bases, there was a span of 9 bases. Germline values: CDR1 SGHNT, CDR2 YENEEA. The CDR3 is 15 residues long.